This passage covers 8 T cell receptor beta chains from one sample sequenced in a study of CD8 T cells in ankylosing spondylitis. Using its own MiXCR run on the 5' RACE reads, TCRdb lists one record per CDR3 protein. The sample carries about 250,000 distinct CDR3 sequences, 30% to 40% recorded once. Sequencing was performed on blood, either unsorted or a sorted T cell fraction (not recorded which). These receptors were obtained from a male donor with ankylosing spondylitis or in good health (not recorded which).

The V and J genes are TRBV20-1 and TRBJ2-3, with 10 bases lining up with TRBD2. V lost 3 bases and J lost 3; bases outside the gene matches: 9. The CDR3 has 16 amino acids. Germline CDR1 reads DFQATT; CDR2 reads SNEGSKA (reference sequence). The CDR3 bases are TGCAGTGCTAGTAGGCCCGGAGCGGGGGGGACAGATACGCAGTATTTT. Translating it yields CSASRPGAGGTDTQYF.

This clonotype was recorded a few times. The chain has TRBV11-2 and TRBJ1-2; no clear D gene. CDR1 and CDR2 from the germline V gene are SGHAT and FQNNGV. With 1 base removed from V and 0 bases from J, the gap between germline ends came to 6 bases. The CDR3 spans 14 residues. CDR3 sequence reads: CASSLVRSNYGYTF. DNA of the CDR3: TGTGCCAGCAGCTTAGTGAGGTCTAACTATGGCTACACCTTC.

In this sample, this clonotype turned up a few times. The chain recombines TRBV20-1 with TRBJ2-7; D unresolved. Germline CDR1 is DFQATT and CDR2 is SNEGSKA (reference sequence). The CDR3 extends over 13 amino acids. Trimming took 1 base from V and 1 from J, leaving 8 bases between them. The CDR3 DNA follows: TGCAGTGCTAGAGTTCGGCTTTCCTACGAGCAGTACTTC. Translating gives CSARVRLSYEQYF.

CDR3 amino acids: CASSLAPGRGTDTQYF. The CDR3 nucleotides are TGCGCCAGCAGCTTGGCCCCGGGGCGTGGCACAGATACGCAGTATTTT. This sequence joins TRBV5-1 and TRBJ2-3, with D perhaps given as TRBD1 or TRBD2 (5 bases each). The V and J ends lost 0 bases and 1 base respectively, with 12 bases between them. The CDR3 spans 16 residues. CDR1 and CDR2 (germline): SGHRS, YFSETQ.

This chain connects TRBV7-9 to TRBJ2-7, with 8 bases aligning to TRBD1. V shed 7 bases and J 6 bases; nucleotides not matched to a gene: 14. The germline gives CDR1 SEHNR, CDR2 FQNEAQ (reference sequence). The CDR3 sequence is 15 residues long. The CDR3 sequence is CASNFGAGGSGEQYF. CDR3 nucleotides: TGTGCCAGCAACTTTGGGGCAGGGGGCTCCGGCGAGCAGTACTTC. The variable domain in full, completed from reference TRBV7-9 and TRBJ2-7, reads DTGVSQNPRHKITKRGQNVTFRCDPISEHNRLYWYRQTLGQGPEFLTYFQNEAQLEKSRLLSDRFSAERPKGSFSTLEIQRTEQGDSAMYLCASNFGAGGSGEQYFGPGTRLTVT.

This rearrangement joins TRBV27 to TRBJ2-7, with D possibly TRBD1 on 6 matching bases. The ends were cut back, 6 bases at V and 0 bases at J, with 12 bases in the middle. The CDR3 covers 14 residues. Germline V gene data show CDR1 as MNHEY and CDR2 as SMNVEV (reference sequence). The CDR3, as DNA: TGTGCCAGCAGGGGGGACATCTACTCCTACGAGCAGTACTTC. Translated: CASRGDIYSYEQYF.

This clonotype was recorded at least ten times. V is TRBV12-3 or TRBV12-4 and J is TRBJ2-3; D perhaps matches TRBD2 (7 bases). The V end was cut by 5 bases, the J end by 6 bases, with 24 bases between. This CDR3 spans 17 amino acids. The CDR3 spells CASSPPLQAWGGDTQYF. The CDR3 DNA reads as TGTGCCAGCAGTCCGCCCTTACAGGCGTGGGGGGGCGATACGCAGTATTTT.

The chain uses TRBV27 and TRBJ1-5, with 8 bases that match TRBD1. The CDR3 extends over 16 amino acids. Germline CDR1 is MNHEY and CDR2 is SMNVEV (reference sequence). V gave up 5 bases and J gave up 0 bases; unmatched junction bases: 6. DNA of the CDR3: TGTGCCAGCAGTCCCGGACAGGGCTATAGCAATCAGCCCCAGCATTTT. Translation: CASSPGQGYSNQPQHF.